This entry describes one T cell receptor (beta chain). The antigen is not known. The authors ran the assay at deep level. Clones were read by immunoSEQ multiplex PCR, and TCRdb kept only the in-frame ones, dropping some. In the table there are 1.5 million to 2.5 million clones, roughly 94% of which are singletons. This entry comes from a study of shared clonotypes between healthy human individuals. As for the study in general: For every donor, three CD4 naive, three CD4 memory, two CD8 naive and one CD8 memory plates were used. Study-level points and caveats: The four-donor shared clonotypes exceeded non-shared clonotypes in generation probability, with non-shared ones scoring lower.

Naive-designated CD8 cells lacked CD45RO, were positively enriched for CCR7, and omitted terminally differentiated effector memory CD45RA+ cells. From germline, CDR1 is SNHLY and CDR2 FYNNEI. The CDR3 has 14 amino acids. V lost 6 bases and J 6 bases, leaving 12 bases between the germline ends. This chain connects TRBV2 to TRBJ1-6; D is unresolved. Material for sequencing was naive CD8+ T cells sorted from blood. The TCR was taken from a man aged 18 to 35 in good health. The chain's CDR3 is CASRLSAANSPLHF. The CDR3, as DNA: TGTGCCAGCAGGTTAAGCGCAGCTAATTCACCCCTCCACTTT.